The source of this TCR beta chain is a study of graft-versus-host responses after intestinal transplantation. Study as a whole: Every one of the recipients received anti-thymocyte globulin induction and afterwards took tacrolimus and steroids for roughly three years.

V was pared by 0 bases and J by 5 bases, with 17 bases between. Germline values: CDR1 SGHNT, CDR2 YYREEE (reference sequence). The CDR3 contains 16 residues. Repertoires were generated with immunoSEQ multiplex PCR, while TCRdb's copy carries only in-frame clones and drops some. The sample shows 80,000 to 95,000 clones, 93% of them seen only once. As concerns this clone: Antigen: not known.

The source is a human donor who received an intestinal transplant. V gene TRBV5-4 combines with J gene TRBJ2-5; D is perhaps TRBD1 (5 bases). Sample: unstimulated CD8+ T cells sorted from spleen or lymph node cells, taken before intestinal transplant. Here the CDR3 reads CASSLDRTGIRETQYF. The CDR3 DNA reads as TGTGCCAGCAGCTTGGACAGGACCGGAATTCGGGAGACCCAGTACTTC.